This T cell receptor beta chain was retrieved from a study of cytomegalovirus exposure and HLA in healthy donors. For the study at large: Among the approximately 430 donors who were genotyped, approximately 84% fell in the genetic ancestry cluster that is associated with self-reported Caucasian donors. Study-wide points: In vitro confirmation showed a few CMV-associated chains to be CMV antigen specific. The presence/absence work took it that sequencing depth was about the same across donors.

The study ran its PCR with 60 Vbeta and 13 Jbeta primers. Generated by immunoSEQ multiplex PCR, the TCRdb table keeps only in-frame clones and is missing some. Found here are around 210,000 clones, 79% of them singletons; the top ten hold approximately 0.39%. V dropped 3 bases and J dropped 5 bases, with 10 bases sitting between them. The CDR3 runs 13 residues. Germline CDR1 is SGHAT and CDR2 is FQDESV (reference sequence). Comments on this clone: Its target is not known.

The source material was PBMCs. The receptor comes from a male donor in good health and CMV-seropositive. The chain uses TRBV11-1 and TRBJ2-5; a weak D match, TRBD1 (5 bases). In DNA, the CDR3 is TGTGCCAGCAGCTTCTTGACAGAGGAGACCCAGTACTTC. Its protein is CASSFLTEETQYF.